These 30 T cell receptor beta chains came from one sample sequenced in a study of vaccination effects on CD4 cells after COVID-19. The method was immunoSEQ multiplex PCR; TCRdb's version includes in-frame clones alone and lacks a portion of them. The sample comprises 70,000 or so clones, roughly 73% of which are singletons, and around 5% rests with the top ten. Viral peptide pools were used in the ViraFEST assay to expand antigen-specific CD4+ T cells, and sequencing came afterward. Isolation of CD4+ T cells took place after 10 days of culture. The person's infection with SARS-CoV-2, confirmed by PCR, took place between March and December 2020. These receptors' targets are unknown. Specimen: CD4+ T cells from PBMCs cultured with HIV peptides, collected before COVID-19 vaccination. Subset: HIV-1 Nef peptide pool negative control/reference culture. Receptors were obtained from a human donor who had a prior SARS-CoV-2 infection.

The chain joins TRBV2 to TRBJ1-4; unclear D gene. The CDR3 is made up of 15 amino acids. The germline V and J ends were trimmed by 5 bases and 0 bases, with 10 bases remaining between them. Germline CDR1 reads SNHLY; CDR2 reads FYNNEI. CDR3 region: CASSRDGPTNEKLFF. The CDR3 nucleotides are TGTGCCAGCAGTCGCGACGGGCCAACTAATGAAAAACTGTTTTTT.

This clone was recorded a few times. The chain recombines TRBV13 with TRBJ2-2; D remains unclear. With 7 bases removed from V and 7 bases from J, the gap between germline ends came to 22 bases. The CDR3 contains 16 residues. Germline loops: CDR1 PRHDT, CDR2 FYEKMQ (reference sequence). CDR3 sequence: CASTPRKGPFGGELFF. Here the CDR3 DNA reads TGTGCCAGCACCCCTAGAAAGGGTCCCTTTGGCGGGGAGCTGTTTTTT.

This clone was observed a single time. The J gene is TRBJ2-5, the V gene TRBV25-1; no clear D. Germline V gene sequence: CDR1 MGHDK, CDR2 SYGVNS. The CDR3 sequence is 13 residues long. Trimming shortened V by 0 bases and J by 2 bases, and 4 bases separated the two germline ends. This CDR3 reads CASSEYGQETQYF. CDR3 bases: TGTGCCAGCAGTGAATATGGGCAAGAGACCCAGTACTTC.

This rearrangement joins TRBV6-2 or TRBV6-3 to TRBJ2-7; D not resolved. Between the trimmed V and J ends, which lost 2 bases and 2 bases, there was a span of 13 bases. Germline V gene sequence: CDR1 MNHEY, CDR2 SVGEGT. CDR3 length equals 15 residues. The CDR3 sequence: CASSYRPARTYEQYF. The CDR3, as DNA: TGTGCCAGCAGTTACCGTCCAGCGCGAACCTACGAGCAGTACTTC.

This sequence joins TRBV11-3 and TRBJ2-7, with a weak D call TRBD2 (5 bases). V lost 0 bases and J lost 6, with 15 bases in between. CDR1 SGHNT and CDR2 YENEEA come from the germline V gene. This CDR3 comprises 15 residues. The CDR3 here is CASSLDVGGRVEQYF. The CDR3 DNA reads TGTGCCAGCAGCTTAGATGTTGGAGGACGGGTCGAGCAGTACTTC.

The gene calls are TRBV20-1 and TRBJ2-7; a possible D gene is TRBD1 (5 bases). The CDR3 loop spans 14 amino acids. Germline V gives CDR1 DFQATT, CDR2 SNEGSKA (reference sequence). With 3 bases removed from V and 0 bases from J, the gap between germline ends came to 12 bases. The CDR3, as DNA: TGCAGTGCTAGTGTGGGGCGCGGCTCCTACGAGCAGTACTTC. Amino acid sequence: CSASVGRGSYEQYF.

This clone was observed a few times. The CDR3 DNA is TGTGCCAGCAGTAAACAGGACGGGGTAATGGAGCAGTACTTC. This translates into CASSKQDGVMEQYF. The genes are TRBV5-4 and TRBJ2-7; either TRBD1 or TRBD2 may fit D (5 bases each). CDR3 length: 14 amino acids. Trimming shortened V by 5 bases and J by 7 bases, and 19 bases separated the two germline ends. Germline CDR1 SGHNT, CDR2 YYREEE (reference sequence).

In this sample, this clone turned up once. This chain uses TRBV7-3 with TRBJ2-1, with 8 bases lining up with TRBD2. Trimming took 5 bases from V and 7 from J; bases not matched to a gene: 10. From germline, CDR1 is SGHTA and CDR2 FQGTGA. The CDR3 spans 15 residues. CDR3 residues: CASSDRRGGWNEQFF. Here the CDR3 DNA reads TGTGCCAGCAGCGACCGACGGGGGGGGTGGAATGAGCAGTTCTTC.

The chain employs TRBV10-2 and TRBJ2-7; TRBD2 agrees at 13 bases. The CDR3 extends over 13 amino acids. Per the germline V gene, CDR1 is WSHSY and CDR2 is SAAADI. Germline trimming cut 6 bases from V and 7 bases from J; bases unmatched to any gene: 3. CDR3 residues: CASRTSGGYEQYF. For the CDR3, the DNA is TGCGCCAGCAGGACTAGCGGGGGGTATGAGCAGTACTTC.

The chain employs TRBV30 and TRBJ2-7, with 8 bases fitting TRBD1. CDR1 and CDR2 from the germline V gene are GTSNPN and SVGIG (reference sequence). V shed 0 bases and J 3 bases; nucleotides not matched to a gene: 7. This CDR3 contains 15 residues. This CDR3 is CAWSVSTGGFYEQYF. CDR3 DNA: TGTGCCTGGAGTGTATCAACAGGGGGATTCTACGAGCAGTACTTC.

The V and J genes are TRBV24-1 and TRBJ1-2; tentative D call: TRBD1 (5 bases). The V gene lost 9 bases and the J gene lost 2 bases, with 9 bases spanning the gap. The CDR3 length is 12 residues. Looked up from germline, CDR1 is KGHDR and CDR2 is SFDVKD. CDR3 in amino acids: CATGEGNYGYTF. In DNA, the CDR3 is TGTGCCACCGGAGAGGGGAACTATGGCTACACCTTC.

In nucleotides, the CDR3 is TGTGCCAGCAGCCAACCGGCAACTAATGAAAAACTGTTTTTT. Its translation is CASSQPATNEKLFF. The chain uses TRBV4-2 and TRBJ1-4; D is uncertain. The CDR3 consists of 14 residues. From germline, CDR1 is LGHNA and CDR2 YNFKEQ. Trimming shortened V by 2 bases and J by 0 bases, and 4 bases separated the two germline ends.

The V gene is TRBV4-2, the J gene TRBJ2-1, with 9 bases matching TRBD2. Germline V lookup: CDR1 LGHNA, CDR2 YNFKEQ. Unmatched junction bases numbered 11, after V lost 1 base and J lost 10 bases. CDR3 length: 16 amino acids. The CDR3 protein is CASSQASREGLREQFF. The CDR3 DNA follows: TGTGCCAGCAGCCAAGCATCGCGGGAGGGCCTTAGGGAGCAGTTCTTC.

This clone has just a few counts. The chain carries TRBV5-6 and TRBJ2-5; D unresolved. Germline V gene lookup returns CDR1 SGHDT and CDR2 YYEEEE. CDR3 length equals 14 residues. Between the trimmed V and J ends, which lost 0 bases and 4 bases, there was a span of 10 bases. The CDR3 protein is CASSLAWSRETQYF. The CDR3 DNA follows: TGTGCCAGCAGCTTGGCTTGGTCAAGAGAGACCCAGTACTTC.

This clone has more than one count but fewer than ten. V usage is TRBV7-9 and J usage is TRBJ2-5, with 7 bases identical to TRBD2. This CDR3 has 14 amino acids. CDR1 and CDR2 (germline): SEHNR, FQNEAQ (reference sequence). V lost 0 bases, J lost 4 bases, and 2 bases stayed unmatched. The CDR3 sequence: CASSLAGGVETQYF. In DNA, the CDR3 is TGTGCCAGCAGCTTAGCGGGAGGGGTAGAGACCCAGTACTTC.

The gene calls are TRBV4-1 and TRBJ1-2; 7 nucleotides agree with TRBD1. The germline gives CDR1 MGHRA, CDR2 YSYEKL. The trim removed 3 bases at V and 4 bases at J, leaving 14 bases unmatched. This CDR3 comprises 17 residues. The CDR3 loop is CASSHRGGQGGFYGYTF. DNA of the CDR3: TGCGCCAGCAGCCATCGGGGGGGGCAGGGGGGATTCTATGGCTACACCTTC.

This rearrangement joins TRBV4-2 to TRBJ2-5; 10 nucleotides line up with TRBD2. The CDR3 is made up of 19 amino acids. The V and J ends lost 1 base and 3 bases, in that order; junction bases with no gene match: 14. Germline V gives CDR1 LGHNA, CDR2 YNFKEQ. In DNA form, the CDR3 reads TGTGCCAGCAGCCAAGTGGGTCTAGCGGGAGTGGTTGGGAAAGAGACCCAGTACTTC. Amino acids: CASSQVGLAGVVGKETQYF.

The chain employs TRBV7-3 and TRBJ1-1; D is possibly TRBD1 (5 bases). Germline CDR1 is SGHTA and CDR2 is FQGTGA. V was trimmed by 0 bases and J by 2 bases, leaving 7 bases between them. The CDR3 is 14 amino acids. The CDR3 spells CASSLTGGNTEAFF. The CDR3 region has the DNA TGTGCCAGCAGCTTAACGGGGGGAAACACTGAAGCTTTCTTT.

V usage is TRBV5-1 and J usage is TRBJ2-7, with 7 positions matching TRBD1. Germline-derived CDR1 and CDR2 are SGHRS and YFSETQ. J was trimmed by 0 bases and V by 3 bases; bases with no gene match: 9. The CDR3 length is 16 residues. The CDR3 DNA reads TGCGCCAGCAGCTCGTCGGACAGGACCAGCTCCTACGAGCAGTACTTC. Translated: CASSSSDRTSSYEQYF.

This chain joins TRBV9 and TRBJ2-2, with 9 bases lining up with TRBD2. V shed 0 bases and J 4 bases; nucleotides not matched to a gene: 4. Germline loops: CDR1 SGDLS, CDR2 YYNGEE. The CDR3 length is 16 residues. This CDR3 reads CASSVGLAGPTGELFF. CDR3 in DNA: TGTGCCAGCAGCGTAGGGCTAGCGGGGCCCACCGGGGAGCTGTTTTTT.

This rearrangement joins TRBV19 to TRBJ2-3, with TRBD1 as a possible D gene (5 bases). The CDR3 is made up of 14 amino acids. Trimming left V 6 bases short and J 2 bases short, with 12 bases between. Germline V CDR1 and CDR2: LNHDA, SQIVND (reference sequence). The CDR3 loop is CASSVDRATDTQYF. The CDR3 DNA reads TGTGCCAGTAGCGTCGACAGAGCCACAGATACGCAGTATTTT.

The J gene is TRBJ1-1, the V gene TRBV6-1; no firm D call. This CDR3 region has 13 residues. Trimming took 2 bases from V and 3 from J, leaving 7 bases between them. Germline CDR1 and CDR2: MNHNS and SASEGT. The CDR3 sequence is CASSERIYTEAFF. As DNA, the CDR3 is TGTGCCAGCAGTGAAAGGATTTACACTGAAGCTTTCTTT.

The rearrangement joins TRBV6-2 or TRBV6-3 to TRBJ2-1; the D is unclear. In germline, CDR1 is MNHEY, CDR2 SVGEGT. V was shortened by 5 bases and J by 7 bases, with 9 bases between the two germline ends. The CDR3 sequence is 12 residues long. For the CDR3, the DNA is TGTGCCAGCAGTCCGCAGCCTAATGAGCAGTTCTTC. Protein product: CASSPQPNEQFF.

This chain uses TRBV6-2 or TRBV6-3 with TRBJ1-5; D is unclear. Germline CDR1 and CDR2: MNHEY and SVGEGT. The V and J ends lost 4 bases and 4 bases respectively, with 5 bases between them. The CDR3 contains 12 residues. The CDR3 DNA follows: TGTGCCAGCAGTTCTCGTAATCAGCCCCAGCATTTT. Translation gives CASSSRNQPQHF.

This clone has just a few counts. The chain recombines TRBV7-9 with TRBJ1-6; D possibly corresponds to TRBD1 (6 bases). Trimming cost V 6 bases and J 6 bases, with 12 bases left between them. CDR3 length: 14 residues. Germline CDR1 SEHNR, CDR2 FQNEAQ (reference sequence). The CDR3: CASRPLGGNSPLHF. The CDR3 coding sequence is TGTGCCAGCAGACCCTTAGGGGGTAATTCACCCCTCCACTTT.

The table lists this clone with a few counts. J is TRBJ1-1 and V is TRBV18, with 7 bases that match TRBD1. V lost 3 bases and J lost 4; bases outside the gene matches: 8. Per germline, CDR1 KGHSH and CDR2 LQKENI. The CDR3 loop spans 15 amino acids. This CDR3 reads CASSPLTGPGTEAFF. In DNA, the CDR3 is TGTGCCAGCTCACCGCTGACAGGGCCTGGCACTGAAGCTTTCTTT.

Written as DNA, the CDR3 is TGTGCCTGGAGCACCCTCCTCATGGCTGAGCAGTTCTTC. Translated: CAWSTLLMAEQFF. This rearrangement joins TRBV30 to TRBJ2-1, with unresolved D. There are 13 residues in the CDR3. The V gene lost 3 bases and the J gene lost 9 bases, with 15 bases spanning the gap. Germline lookup yields CDR1 GTSNPN and CDR2 SVGIG (reference sequence).

The rearrangement links TRBV4-3 to TRBJ2-3, with 10 bases that match TRBD2. V lost 0 bases to trimming and J lost 4 bases; unmatched junction nucleotides: 4. The germline V gene encodes CDR1 LGHNA and CDR2 YSLEER. This CDR3 has 16 residues. CDR3 in DNA: TGCGCCAGCAGCCAAGATCTAGCGGGAGCATCAGATACGCAGTATTTT. Translated: CASSQDLAGASDTQYF.

The chain combines TRBV7-2 with TRBJ2-2, with unresolved D. Germline V lookup: CDR1 SGHTA, CDR2 FQGNSA. There are 17 residues in the CDR3. V was pared by 1 base and J by 6 bases, with 18 bases between. The CDR3 bases are TGTGCCAGCAGCTTAGTCAGGTTAAATCTTAAGGCCGGGGAGCTGTTTTTT. This sequence encodes CASSLVRLNLKAGELFF.

The gene calls are TRBV18 and TRBJ1-2, with TRBD1 identical over 8 bases. The V gene's germline CDR1 is KGHSH and CDR2 LQKENI. The CDR3 runs 15 residues. Unmatched junction bases numbered 11, after V lost 4 bases and J lost 7 bases. This chain's CDR3 is CASSRLQGDRVGYTF. CDR3 DNA: TGTGCCAGCTCACGACTACAGGGGGATCGGGTTGGCTACACCTTC.